This T cell receptor (beta chain) was identified during a study of control samples from healthy donors and cancer patients. Profiling relied on immunoSEQ multiplex PCR, and the TCRdb table lists in-frame clones only, not all of them. This sample has over 150,000 clones, with around 87% found just once. V gave up 8 bases and J gave up 2 bases, with 14 bases separating them. The germline CDR1 and CDR2 sequences are SNHLY and FYNNEI. The CDR3 runs to 14 residues. This chain links TRBV2 with TRBJ2-3; tentative D call: TRBD1 (6 bases). What was sequenced was blood. This clonotype was obtained from a woman aged 50 to 65 in good health. DNA of the CDR3: TGTGCCAGCTCGCAGGGGAGTTTCACAGATACGCAGTATTTT. Translated: CASSQGSFTDTQYF.